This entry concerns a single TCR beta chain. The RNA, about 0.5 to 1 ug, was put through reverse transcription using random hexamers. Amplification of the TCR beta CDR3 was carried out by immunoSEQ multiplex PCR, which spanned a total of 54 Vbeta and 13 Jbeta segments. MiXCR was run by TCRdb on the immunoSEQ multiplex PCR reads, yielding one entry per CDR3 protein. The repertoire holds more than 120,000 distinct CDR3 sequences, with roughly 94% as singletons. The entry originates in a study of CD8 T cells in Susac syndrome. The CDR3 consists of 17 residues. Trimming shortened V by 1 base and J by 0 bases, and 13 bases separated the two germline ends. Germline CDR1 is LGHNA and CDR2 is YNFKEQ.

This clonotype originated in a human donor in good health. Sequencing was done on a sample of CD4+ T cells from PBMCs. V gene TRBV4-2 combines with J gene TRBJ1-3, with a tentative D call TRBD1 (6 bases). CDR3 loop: CASSQVRDTSSGNTIYF. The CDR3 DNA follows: TGTGCCAGCAGCCAAGTAAGGGACACTAGCTCTGGAAACACCATATATTTT.